The 28 T cell receptor beta chains in this list originate from one sample, sequenced in a study of blood T cell repertoires in COVID-19. Libraries were prepared by immunoSEQ multiplex PCR; TCRdb keeps only in-frame clonotypes and omits some of them. Found here are around 200,000 clones, over 75% of them singletons; the top ten hold roughly 5.7%. The sequenced material came from peripheral blood. These receptors came from a man at least 80 years old with acute or convalescent COVID-19.

The V call is TRBV6-1, the J call TRBJ2-1; TRBD2 is a possible D gene (6 bases). The CDR3 totals 16 residues. The V gene lost 0 bases and the J gene lost 2 bases, with 11 bases spanning the gap. The V gene's germline CDR1 is MNHNS and CDR2 SASEGT. The CDR3 reads CASSEAGAGPYNEQFF. The CDR3 nucleotides read TGTGCCAGCAGTGAAGCAGGGGCGGGACCCTACAATGAGCAGTTCTTC.

This chain connects TRBV7-3 to TRBJ2-3; 9 bases map to TRBD1. V shed 2 bases and J 2 bases; nucleotides not matched to a gene: 5. Germline CDR1 is SGHTA and CDR2 is FQGTGA. The CDR3 has 16 amino acids. CDR3 in amino acids: CASSLLGQGYTDTQYF. The CDR3, as DNA: TGTGCCAGCAGCTTATTGGGACAGGGATACACAGATACGCAGTATTTT.

The chain combines TRBV5-1 with TRBJ2-7; D may be TRBD1 (5 bases). Germline loops: CDR1 SGHRS, CDR2 YFSETQ. Deletions cut 1 base from V and 3 bases from J, with 11 bases between. There are 14 residues in the CDR3. CDR3 DNA: TGCGCCAGCAGCTTGTGCAGGGTCCACTACGAGCAGTACGTC. This sequence encodes CASSLCRVHYEQYV.

V usage is TRBV28 and J usage is TRBJ2-5; the D gene is possibly TRBD1 (6 bases). The germline V gene encodes CDR1 MDHEN and CDR2 SYDVKM. V lost 6 bases and J lost 1, with 15 bases in between. The length of the CDR3 is 15 residues. CDR3 region: CASSPQGVPQETQYF. Written as DNA, the CDR3 is TGTGCCAGCAGCCCACAGGGAGTCCCCCAAGAGACCCAGTACTTC. Full variable domain (remainder filled in from reference TRBV28 and TRBJ2-5): DVKVTQSSRYLVKRTGEKVFLECVQDMDHENMFWYRQDPGLGLRLIYFSYDVKMKEKGDIPEGYSVSREKKERFSLILESASTNQTSMYLCASSPQGVPQETQYFGPGTRLLVL.

The J gene is TRBJ2-5, the V gene TRBV11-3; 11 nucleotides match TRBD2. Trimming cost V 5 bases and J 5 bases; bases outside gene matches: 10. CDR3 length: 16 amino acids. The V gene's germline CDR1 is SGHNT and CDR2 YENEEA. The CDR3 sequence: CASSRTSGSLYETQYF. CDR3 bases: TGTGCCAGCAGCCGAACTAGCGGGAGTTTATACGAGACCCAGTACTTC.

The chain carries TRBV28 and TRBJ2-7; tentatively, D is TRBD1 (5 bases). V was cut by 2 bases and J by 3 bases, with 8 bases left in between. CDR3 length: 13 amino acids. CDR1 and CDR2 (germline): MDHEN, SYDVKM. CDR3 protein: CASSLRQGYEQYF. The CDR3, as DNA: TGTGCCAGCAGTTTACGGCAGGGCTACGAGCAGTACTTC. The full variable domain, rest sourced from reference TRBV28 and TRBJ2-7, is DVKVTQSSRYLVKRTGEKVFLECVQDMDHENMFWYRQDPGLGLRLIYFSYDVKMKEKGDIPEGYSVSREKKERFSLILESASTNQTSMYLCASSLRQGYEQYFGPGTRLTVT.

The chain recombines TRBV10-1 with TRBJ2-1; 8 bases match TRBD1. Trimming at V came to 6 bases and at J to 7 bases, leaving 8 bases not matched to a gene. The CDR3 extends over 14 amino acids. Germline V CDR1 and CDR2: WNHNN, SYGVQD (reference sequence). The CDR3 coding sequence is TGCGCCAGCAGCCCGGGACAGGCTGTGAATGAGCAGTTCTTC. Residues: CASSPGQAVNEQFF.

The rearrangement links TRBV6-1 to TRBJ2-1; 10 bases are shared with TRBD2. The CDR3 spans 15 residues. The germline V gene has CDR1 MNHNS and CDR2 SASEGT. Trimming took 6 bases from V and 4 from J; bases not matched to a gene: 6. CDR3 nucleotides: TGTGCCAGCAGCACAAGCGGGAGGGAATACAATGAGCAGTTCTTC. Translating gives CASSTSGREYNEQFF.

This rearrangement joins TRBV6-6 to TRBJ2-7, with 8 bases matching TRBD2. Unmatched junction bases numbered 11, after V lost 6 bases and J lost 4 bases. Looked up from germline, CDR1 is MNHNY and CDR2 is SVGAGI (reference sequence). The CDR3 runs to 15 residues. This chain's CDR3 is CASSRSAGGGYEQYF. The CDR3 coding sequence is TGTGCCAGCAGCCGCTCGGCGGGAGGAGGATACGAGCAGTACTTC.

The chain couples TRBV15 to TRBJ2-7, with D possibly being TRBD1 (6 bases). V was cut by 0 bases and J by 6 bases, with 12 bases left in between. Germline V gene sequence: CDR1 LNHNV, CDR2 YYDKDF (reference sequence). This CDR3 is built from 14 residues. Written as DNA, the CDR3 is TGTGCCACCAGCAGAGAAGGAACCAGGGGCGAGCAGTACTTC. The encoded protein is CATSREGTRGEQYF.

The V call is TRBV5-1, the J call TRBJ2-6, with a possible D match to TRBD2 (5 bases). Germline CDR1 is SGHRS and CDR2 is YFSETQ. The CDR3 consists of 16 residues. V was shortened by 0 bases and J by 0 bases, with 7 bases between the two germline ends. The CDR3 reads CASSLGGISGANVLTF. The DNA of the CDR3 is TGCGCCAGCAGCTTGGGAGGGATCTCTGGGGCCAACGTCCTGACTTTC.

The gene calls are TRBV19 and TRBJ2-5, with 7 bases aligning to TRBD1. CDR1 is LNHDA and CDR2 is SQIVND in the germline V gene (reference sequence). The CDR3 loop spans 13 amino acids. V shed 11 bases, J shed 1 base, and the junction held 7 bases outside the gene matches. The DNA of the CDR3 is TGTGCCGCCGCACAGGGGATCCAAGAGACCCAGTACTTC. Its protein product is CAAAQGIQETQYF.

The genes are TRBV9 and TRBJ2-5; weak D call: TRBD1 (6 bases). Trimming pared 0 bases from V and 1 base from J, leaving 13 bases between. The CDR3 has 16 amino acids. Germline V gene sequence: CDR1 SGDLS, CDR2 YYNGEE. The CDR3 sequence is CASSVGQALIQETQYF. In DNA, the CDR3 is TGTGCCAGCAGCGTAGGACAGGCGCTAATCCAAGAGACCCAGTACTTC.

This clone has just a few counts. This rearrangement joins TRBV7-9 to TRBJ2-7; the match to TRBD1 covers 8 bases. Germline CDR1 is SEHNR and CDR2 is FQNEAQ (reference sequence). The ends lost 3 bases at V and 5 bases at J; junction bases unmatched: 3. CDR3 length: 13 residues. The CDR3 reads CASSLTGDNEQYV. As DNA, the CDR3 is TGTGCCAGCAGCTTGACAGGGGACAACGAGCAGTACGTC.

The chain employs TRBV30 and TRBJ1-1; D may be TRBD1 (6 bases). Germline loops: CDR1 GTSNPN, CDR2 SVGIG (reference sequence). With 0 bases removed from V and 4 bases from J, the gap between germline ends came to 9 bases. The CDR3 has 13 amino acids. The CDR3 nucleotides read TGTGCCTGGAGTGTTGGGACAAGCACTGAAGCTTTCTTT. This encodes CAWSVGTSTEAFF.

V is TRBV3-1 (or the pseudogene TRBV3-2) and J is TRBJ1-3; D gene ambiguous. The CDR3 covers 16 residues. Trimming removed 4 bases at V and 0 bases at J, with 13 bases between. The germline V gene encodes CDR1 LGHDT and CDR2 YNNKEL (reference sequence). Written as DNA, the CDR3 is TGTGCCAGCAGCCCATTTGAGGCGCTCTCTGGAAACACCATATATTTT. This sequence encodes CASSPFEALSGNTIYF.

This chain joins TRBV3-1 (or the pseudogene TRBV3-2) and TRBJ2-2; 7 nucleotides line up with TRBD2. The CDR3 consists of 17 residues. With V trimmed by 1 base and J by 0 bases, 5 bases remained unmatched. Germline CDR1 reads LGHDT; CDR2 reads YNNKEL (reference sequence). CDR3 region: CASSQGFGGTNTGELFF. The CDR3 coding sequence is TGTGCCAGCAGCCAAGGGTTCGGGGGGACGAACACCGGGGAGCTGTTTTTT.

This clone was counted a single time. The chain combines TRBV7-2 with TRBJ2-7; the match to TRBD2 covers 11 bases. CDR3 length: 14 residues. Germline V gene lookup returns CDR1 SGHTA and CDR2 FQGNSA. J lost 3 bases, V lost 7 bases, and 5 bases had no gene match. The CDR3 coding sequence is TGTGCCAGCACCCTGACTAGCGGGAACTACGAGCAGTACTTC. Its protein is CASTLTSGNYEQYF.

This chain links TRBV7-2 with TRBJ2-5; 8 bases line up with TRBD1. The CDR3 covers 14 residues. Germline lookup yields CDR1 SGHTA and CDR2 FQGNSA. The trim removed 5 bases at V and 2 bases at J, leaving 4 bases unmatched. CDR3 loop: CASSRRTGQETQYF. Here the CDR3 DNA reads TGTGCCAGCAGCAGGCGGACAGGGCAAGAGACCCAGTACTTC.

A few counts support this clone. V and J are TRBV6-5 and TRBJ1-2; 7 bases agree with TRBD1. This CDR3 comprises 13 residues. The germline V gene has CDR1 MNHEY and CDR2 SVGAGI. Unmatched junction bases numbered 7, after V lost 5 bases and J lost 7 bases. The CDR3 spells CASSKGAQVGYTF. As DNA, the CDR3 is TGTGCCAGCAGTAAGGGGGCGCAGGTTGGCTACACCTTC.

V gene TRBV7-2 combines with J gene TRBJ1-5; 7 bases are shared with TRBD1. With 5 bases clipped from V and 3 bases from J, the junction kept 7 bases outside the gene matches. CDR1 and CDR2 from the germline V gene are SGHTA and FQGNSA. The CDR3 has 15 amino acids. CDR3 sequence: CASSHDRALNQPQHF. The DNA for the CDR3 is TGTGCCAGCAGCCATGACAGGGCCCTCAATCAGCCCCAGCATTTT.

This rearrangement joins TRBV29-1 to TRBJ2-5; D is unclear. The CDR3 is made up of 11 amino acids. CDR1 is SQVTM and CDR2 is ANQGSEA in the germline V gene. V was pared by 3 bases and J by 0 bases, with 2 bases between. The CDR3 DNA sequence: TGCAGCGTTGACAACCAAGAGACCCAGTACTTC. Amino acid sequence: CSVDNQETQYF.

This clone was seen just once. This rearrangement joins TRBV5-4 to TRBJ2-3, with 14 bases lining up with TRBD2. Trimming removed 6 bases from V and 9 bases from J; junction bases left unmatched: 12. Germline V gives CDR1 SGHNT, CDR2 YYREEE (reference sequence). The CDR3 extends over 16 amino acids. The CDR3, as DNA: TGTGCCAGCAAGACAGGACTAGCGGGAGGTGAGGCCACGCAGTATTTT. It yields the protein CASKTGLAGGEATQYF.

The rearrangement links TRBV19 to TRBJ1-5, with TRBD1 as a possible D gene (6 bases). Trimming shortened V by 3 bases and J by 1 base, and 19 bases separated the two germline ends. This CDR3 comprises 18 residues. Germline values: CDR1 LNHDA, CDR2 SQIVND (reference sequence). Here the CDR3 reads CASSIDLGQGRSNQPQHF. As DNA, the CDR3 is TGTGCCAGTAGTATTGACTTAGGGCAGGGGCGCAGCAATCAGCCCCAGCATTTT.

The chain employs TRBV6-5 and TRBJ2-1, with 10 nucleotides matching TRBD1. The length of the CDR3 is 13 residues. V lost 7 bases, J lost 9 bases, and 6 bases stayed unmatched. Germline V gene lookup returns CDR1 MNHEY and CDR2 SVGAGI. The CDR3, as DNA: TGTGCCAGCAAATGGACAGGGGGTACTGAGCAGTTCTTC. Translated, it gives CASKWTGGTEQFF.

V gene TRBV28 combines with J gene TRBJ2-7; 13 bases line up with TRBD2. The junction had 8 bases not matched to a gene; V was cut back by 5 bases and J by 4 bases. The germline CDR1 and CDR2 sequences are MDHEN and SYDVKM. The CDR3 loop spans 16 amino acids. In DNA, the CDR3 is TGTGCCAGCAGTGCCCGACTAGCGGGAGGTCTTTACGAGCAGTACTTC. Translation: CASSARLAGGLYEQYF.

The V gene is TRBV7-2, the J gene TRBJ2-1; a weak D match, TRBD2 (5 bases). Trimming shortened V by 1 base and J by 3 bases, and 16 bases separated the two germline ends. The CDR3 totals 17 residues. The germline V gene has CDR1 SGHTA and CDR2 FQGNSA. The CDR3: CASSLVSFERGYNEQFF. The CDR3 region has the DNA TGTGCCAGCAGCTTAGTCAGTTTTGAACGGGGCTACAATGAGCAGTTCTTC.

This clone has a single count. The CDR3 is CAISGQFLADQETQYF. The CDR3 nucleotides are TGTGCCATCAGTGGCCAGTTTCTAGCGGACCAAGAGACCCAGTACTTC. The chain joins TRBV10-3 to TRBJ2-5, with TRBD2 matching over 7 bases. This CDR3 has 16 residues. V gave up 4 bases and J gave up 0 bases; unmatched junction bases: 8. Germline CDR1 and CDR2: ENHRY and SYGVKD.